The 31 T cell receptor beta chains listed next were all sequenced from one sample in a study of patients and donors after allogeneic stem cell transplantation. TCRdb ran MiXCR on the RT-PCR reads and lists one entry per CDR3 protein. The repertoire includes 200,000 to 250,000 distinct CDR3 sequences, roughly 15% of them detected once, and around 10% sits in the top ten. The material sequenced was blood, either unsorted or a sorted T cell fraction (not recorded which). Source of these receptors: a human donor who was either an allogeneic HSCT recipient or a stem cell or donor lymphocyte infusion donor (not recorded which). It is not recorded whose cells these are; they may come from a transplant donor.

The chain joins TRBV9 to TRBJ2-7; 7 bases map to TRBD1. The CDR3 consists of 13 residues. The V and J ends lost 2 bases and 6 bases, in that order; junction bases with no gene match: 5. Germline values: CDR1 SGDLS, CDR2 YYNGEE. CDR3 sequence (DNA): TGTGCCAGCAGCGTCGACAGGGTAGGCGAGCAGTACTTC. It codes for CASSVDRVGEQYF.

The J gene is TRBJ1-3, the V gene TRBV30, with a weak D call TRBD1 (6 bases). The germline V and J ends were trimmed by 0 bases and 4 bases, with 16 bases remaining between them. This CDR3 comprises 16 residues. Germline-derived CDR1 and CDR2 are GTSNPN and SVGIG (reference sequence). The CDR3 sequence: CAWSVKGQIAGNTIYF. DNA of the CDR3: TGTGCCTGGAGTGTTAAAGGACAGATCGCCGGAAACACCATATATTTT.

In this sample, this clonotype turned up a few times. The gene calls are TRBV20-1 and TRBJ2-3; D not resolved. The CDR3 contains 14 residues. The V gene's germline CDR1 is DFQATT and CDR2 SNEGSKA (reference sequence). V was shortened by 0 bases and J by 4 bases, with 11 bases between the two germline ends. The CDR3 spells CSARDLTSSDTQYF. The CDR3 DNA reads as TGCAGTGCTAGAGATTTAACGAGTTCAGATACGCAGTATTTT.

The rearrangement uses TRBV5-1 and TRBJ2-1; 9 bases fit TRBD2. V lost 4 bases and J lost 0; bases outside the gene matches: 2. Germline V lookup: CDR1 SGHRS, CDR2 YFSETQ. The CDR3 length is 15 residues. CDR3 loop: CASSIAGVSYNEQFF. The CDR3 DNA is TGCGCCAGCAGCATAGCGGGAGTCTCCTACAATGAGCAGTTCTTC. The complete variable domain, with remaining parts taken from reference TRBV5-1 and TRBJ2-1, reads KAGVTQTPRYLIKTRGQQVTLSCSPISGHRSVSWYQQTPGQGLQFLFEYFSETQRNKGNFPGRFSGRQFSNSRSEMNVSTLELGDSALYLCASSIAGVSYNEQFFGPGTRLTVL.

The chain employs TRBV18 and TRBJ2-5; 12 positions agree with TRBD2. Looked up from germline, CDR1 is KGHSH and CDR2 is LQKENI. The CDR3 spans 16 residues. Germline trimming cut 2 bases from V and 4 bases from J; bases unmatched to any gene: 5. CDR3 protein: CASSPSATSGRETQYF. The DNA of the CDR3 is TGTGCCAGCTCACCATCCGCGACTAGCGGGAGAGAGACCCAGTACTTC.

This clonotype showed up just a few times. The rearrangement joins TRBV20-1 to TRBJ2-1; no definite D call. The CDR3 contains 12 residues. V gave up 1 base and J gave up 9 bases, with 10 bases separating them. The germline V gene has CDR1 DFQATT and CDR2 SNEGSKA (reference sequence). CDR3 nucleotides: TGCAGTGCTAGAGGGCCGAAGTCTGAGCAGTTCTTC. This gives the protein CSARGPKSEQFF.

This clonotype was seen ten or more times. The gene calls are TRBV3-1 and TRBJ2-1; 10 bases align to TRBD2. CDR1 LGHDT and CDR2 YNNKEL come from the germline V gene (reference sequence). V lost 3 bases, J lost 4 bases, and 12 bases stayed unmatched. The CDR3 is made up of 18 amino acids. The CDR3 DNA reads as TGTGCCAGCAGCCACTACGGTCGACTAGCGGGTCTTTACAATGAGCAGTTCTTC. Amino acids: CASSHYGRLAGLYNEQFF.

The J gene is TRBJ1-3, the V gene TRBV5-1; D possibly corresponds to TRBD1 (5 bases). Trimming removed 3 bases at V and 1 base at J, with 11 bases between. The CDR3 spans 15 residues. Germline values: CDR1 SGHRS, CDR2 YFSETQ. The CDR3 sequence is CASSYNQGSGNTIYF. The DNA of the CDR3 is TGCGCCAGCAGCTATAACCAGGGATCTGGAAACACCATATATTTT.

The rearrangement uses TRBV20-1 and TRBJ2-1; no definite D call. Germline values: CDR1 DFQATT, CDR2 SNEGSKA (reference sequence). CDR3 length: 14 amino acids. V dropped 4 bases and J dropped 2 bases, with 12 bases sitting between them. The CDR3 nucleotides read TGCAGTGCTACTTTCGTGGGCACCTACAATGAGCAGTTCTTC. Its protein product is CSATFVGTYNEQFF.

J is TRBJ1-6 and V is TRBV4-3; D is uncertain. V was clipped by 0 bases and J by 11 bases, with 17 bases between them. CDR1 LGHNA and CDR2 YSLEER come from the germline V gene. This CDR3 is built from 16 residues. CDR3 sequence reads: CASSQEVRAVGAPLHF. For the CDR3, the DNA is TGCGCCAGCAGCCAAGAGGTCCGGGCCGTTGGGGCACCCCTCCACTTT.

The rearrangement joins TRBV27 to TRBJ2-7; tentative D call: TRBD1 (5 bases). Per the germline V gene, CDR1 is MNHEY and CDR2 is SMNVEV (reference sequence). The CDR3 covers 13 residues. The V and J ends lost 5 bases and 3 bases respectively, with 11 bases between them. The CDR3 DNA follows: TGTGCCAGCAGTACGACAGATATCTACGAGCAGTACTTC. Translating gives CASSTTDIYEQYF.

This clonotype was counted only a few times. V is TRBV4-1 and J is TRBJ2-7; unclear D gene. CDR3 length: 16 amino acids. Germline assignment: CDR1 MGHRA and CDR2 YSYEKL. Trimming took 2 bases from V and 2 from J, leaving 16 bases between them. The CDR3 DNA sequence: TGCGCCAGCAGCCAACAGCCCACGGGCACTACCTACGAGCAGTACTTC. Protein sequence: CASSQQPTGTTYEQYF.

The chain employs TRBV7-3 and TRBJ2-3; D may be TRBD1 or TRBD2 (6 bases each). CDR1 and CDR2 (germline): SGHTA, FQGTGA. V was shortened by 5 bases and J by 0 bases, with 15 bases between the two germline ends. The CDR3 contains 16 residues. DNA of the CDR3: TGTGCCAGCAGCAAAAGGGGGGATCAAAGCACAGATACGCAGTATTTT. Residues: CASSKRGDQSTDTQYF.

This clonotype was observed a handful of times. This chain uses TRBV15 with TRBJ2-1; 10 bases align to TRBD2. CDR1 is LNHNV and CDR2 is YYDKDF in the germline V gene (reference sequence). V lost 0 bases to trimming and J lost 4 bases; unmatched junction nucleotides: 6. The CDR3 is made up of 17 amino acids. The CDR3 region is CATSREPSGGVYNEQFF. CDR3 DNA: TGTGCCACCAGCAGAGAACCTAGCGGGGGTGTGTACAATGAGCAGTTCTTC. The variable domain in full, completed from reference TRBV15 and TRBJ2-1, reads DAMVIQNPRYQVTQFGKPVTLSCSQTLNHNVMYWYQQKSSQAPKLLFHYYDKDFNNEADTPDNFQSRRPNTSFCFLDIRSPGLGDTAMYLCATSREPSGGVYNEQFFGPGTRLTVL.

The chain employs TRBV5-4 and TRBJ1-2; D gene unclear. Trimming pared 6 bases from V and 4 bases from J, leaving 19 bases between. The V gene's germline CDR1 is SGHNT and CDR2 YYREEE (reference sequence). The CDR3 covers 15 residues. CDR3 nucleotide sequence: TGTGCCAGCATCCCCGATCCCGGGCGTTTCTATGGCTACACCTTC. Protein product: CASIPDPGRFYGYTF. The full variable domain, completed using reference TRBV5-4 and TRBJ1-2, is ETGVTQSPTHLIKTRGQQVTLRCSSQSGHNTVSWYQQALGQGPQFIFQYYREEENGRGNFPPRFSGLQFPNYSSELNVNALELDDSALYLCASIPDPGRFYGYTFGSGTRLTVV.

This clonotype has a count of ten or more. In DNA form, the CDR3 reads TGCGCCAGCAGCCACATGAACACCGGGGAGCTGTTTTTT. Amino acid sequence: CASSHMNTGELFF. This rearrangement joins TRBV5-1 to TRBJ2-2; D remains ambiguous. From germline, CDR1 is SGHRS and CDR2 YFSETQ. The CDR3 is made up of 13 amino acids. The V end was cut by 4 bases, the J end by 1 base, with 5 bases between.

The CDR3 sequence is CASTMAGESGELFF. The CDR3 bases are TGTGCCAGCACAATGGCAGGGGAATCCGGGGAGCTGTTTTTT. V gene TRBV27 combines with J gene TRBJ2-2; a possible D gene is TRBD1 (6 bases). The CDR3 sequence is 14 residues long. The V end was cut by 7 bases, the J end by 6 bases, with 15 bases between. Looked up from germline, CDR1 is MNHEY and CDR2 is SMNVEV (reference sequence).

DNA for the CDR3: TGCAGTGCTAGAGTGCCGCGCGGGAGCCCGGCCGGGGAGCTGTTTTTT. Encoded protein: CSARVPRGSPAGELFF. The V and J genes are TRBV20-1 and TRBJ2-2; TRBD2 matches 7 bases. Unmatched junction bases numbered 11, after V lost 1 base and J lost 6 bases. Germline V lookup: CDR1 DFQATT, CDR2 SNEGSKA (reference sequence). The length of the CDR3 is 16 residues.

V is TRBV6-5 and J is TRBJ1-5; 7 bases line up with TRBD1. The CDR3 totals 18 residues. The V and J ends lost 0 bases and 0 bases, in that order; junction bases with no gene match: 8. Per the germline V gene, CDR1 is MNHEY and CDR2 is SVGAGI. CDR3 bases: TGTGCCAGCAGTTACTCTAGGCCAGGGGGTAATAGCAATCAGCCCCAGCATTTT. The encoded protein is CASSYSRPGGNSNQPQHF.

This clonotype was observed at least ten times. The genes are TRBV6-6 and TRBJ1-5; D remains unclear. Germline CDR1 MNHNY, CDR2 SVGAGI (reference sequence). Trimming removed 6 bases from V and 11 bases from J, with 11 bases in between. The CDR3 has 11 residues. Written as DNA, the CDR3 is TGTGCCAGCAGAGCGGACGCTGCCCAGCATTTT. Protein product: CASRADAAQHF.

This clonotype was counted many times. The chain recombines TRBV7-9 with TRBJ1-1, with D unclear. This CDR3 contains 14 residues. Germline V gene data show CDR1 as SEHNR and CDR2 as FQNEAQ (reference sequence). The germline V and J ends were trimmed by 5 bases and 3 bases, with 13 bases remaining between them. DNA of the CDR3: TGTGCCAGCAGCCCCGGCCGGGTACACACTGAAGCTTTCTTT. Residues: CASSPGRVHTEAFF.

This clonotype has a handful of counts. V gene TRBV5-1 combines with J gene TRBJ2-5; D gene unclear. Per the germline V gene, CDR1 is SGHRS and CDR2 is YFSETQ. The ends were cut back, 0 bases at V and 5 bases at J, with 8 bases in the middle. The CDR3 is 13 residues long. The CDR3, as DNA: TGCGCCAGCAGCTTGGTTTTGCGGGAGACCCAGTACTTC. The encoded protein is CASSLVLRETQYF. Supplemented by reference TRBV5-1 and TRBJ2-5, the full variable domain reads KAGVTQTPRYLIKTRGQQVTLSCSPISGHRSVSWYQQTPGQGLQFLFEYFSETQRNKGNFPGRFSGRQFSNSRSEMNVSTLELGDSALYLCASSLVLRETQYFGPGTRLLVL.

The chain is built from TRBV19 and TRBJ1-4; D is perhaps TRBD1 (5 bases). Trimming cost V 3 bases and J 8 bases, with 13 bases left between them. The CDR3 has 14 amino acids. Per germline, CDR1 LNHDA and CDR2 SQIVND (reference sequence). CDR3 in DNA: TGTGCCAGTAGTATTGACAGCCTGAAGGAAAAACTGTTTTTT. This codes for CASSIDSLKEKLFF.

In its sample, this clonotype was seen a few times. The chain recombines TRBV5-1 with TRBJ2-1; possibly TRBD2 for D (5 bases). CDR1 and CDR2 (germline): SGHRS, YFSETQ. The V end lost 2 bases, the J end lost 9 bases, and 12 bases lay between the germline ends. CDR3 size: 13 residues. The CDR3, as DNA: TGCGCCAGCAGCTTAAGGAGCGGCGCTGAGCAGTTCTTC. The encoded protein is CASSLRSGAEQFF. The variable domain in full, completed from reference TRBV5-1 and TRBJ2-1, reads KAGVTQTPRYLIKTRGQQVTLSCSPISGHRSVSWYQQTPGQGLQFLFEYFSETQRNKGNFPGRFSGRQFSNSRSEMNVSTLELGDSALYLCASSLRSGAEQFFGPGTRLTVL.

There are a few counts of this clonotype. CDR3 residues: CASSYPSGTSGRNEQFF. In DNA, the CDR3 is TGTGCCAGCAGCTACCCTTCCGGGACTAGCGGGAGGAATGAGCAGTTCTTC. The J gene is TRBJ2-1, the V gene TRBV7-6; 15 nucleotides match TRBD2. V dropped 4 bases and J dropped 7; count of bases not matched to a gene: 8. The V gene's germline CDR1 is SGHVS and CDR2 FNYEAQ. The CDR3 loop spans 17 amino acids.

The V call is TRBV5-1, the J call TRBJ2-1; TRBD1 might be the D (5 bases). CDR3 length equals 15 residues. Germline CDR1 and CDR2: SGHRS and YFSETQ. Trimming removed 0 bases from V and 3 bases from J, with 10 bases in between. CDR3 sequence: CASSLDGAGYNEQFF. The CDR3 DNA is TGCGCCAGCAGCTTGGATGGGGCAGGCTACAATGAGCAGTTCTTC. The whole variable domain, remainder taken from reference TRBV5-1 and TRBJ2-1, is KAGVTQTPRYLIKTRGQQVTLSCSPISGHRSVSWYQQTPGQGLQFLFEYFSETQRNKGNFPGRFSGRQFSNSRSEMNVSTLELGDSALYLCASSLDGAGYNEQFFGPGTRLTVL.

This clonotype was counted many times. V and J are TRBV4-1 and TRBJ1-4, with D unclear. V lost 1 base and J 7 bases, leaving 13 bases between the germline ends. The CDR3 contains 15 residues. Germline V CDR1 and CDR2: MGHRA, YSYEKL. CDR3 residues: CASSQVGSEGEKLFF. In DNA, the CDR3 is TGCGCCAGCAGCCAAGTAGGCAGCGAGGGTGAAAAACTGTTTTTT.

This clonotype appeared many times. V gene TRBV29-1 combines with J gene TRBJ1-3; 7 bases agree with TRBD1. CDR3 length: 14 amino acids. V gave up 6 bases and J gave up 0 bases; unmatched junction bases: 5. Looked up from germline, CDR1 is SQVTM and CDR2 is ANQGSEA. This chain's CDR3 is CSVGTVSSGNTIYF. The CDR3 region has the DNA TGCAGCGTCGGGACAGTGAGCTCTGGAAACACCATATATTTT.

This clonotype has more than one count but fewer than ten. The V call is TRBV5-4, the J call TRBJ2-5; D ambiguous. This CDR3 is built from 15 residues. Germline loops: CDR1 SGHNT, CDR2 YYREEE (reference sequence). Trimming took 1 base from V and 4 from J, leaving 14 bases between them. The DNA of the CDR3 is TGTGCCAGCAGCTTGTTTTCGACTGCTCGAGAGACCCAGTACTTC. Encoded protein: CASSLFSTARETQYF.

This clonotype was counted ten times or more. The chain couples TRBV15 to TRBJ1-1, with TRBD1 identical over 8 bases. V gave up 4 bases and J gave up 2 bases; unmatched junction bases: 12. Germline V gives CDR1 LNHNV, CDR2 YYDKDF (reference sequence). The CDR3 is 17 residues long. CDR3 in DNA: TGTGCCACCAGCACAGATCTGAGACAGGGGCTAAACACTGAAGCTTTCTTT. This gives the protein CATSTDLRQGLNTEAFF.

CDR3 sequence (DNA): TGTGCCAGCAGCCCTCGAGCGACATCCCCAGTTGAGCAGTACTTC. It translates to CASSPRATSPVEQYF. This chain uses TRBV7-3 with TRBJ2-7; D is unclear. The ends were cut back, 5 bases at V and 7 bases at J, with 21 bases in the middle. The CDR3 has 15 amino acids. Germline CDR1 reads SGHTA; CDR2 reads FQGTGA.